This T cell receptor (beta chain) appears in the sequencing data of a study of response to subunit inactivated influenza vaccine. This CDR3 has 17 residues. Trimming at V came to 5 bases and at J to 1 base, leaving 10 bases not matched to a gene. Germline V lookup: CDR1 SQVTM, CDR2 ANQGSEA. One entry per CDR3 protein results from TCRdb running MiXCR on the RT-PCR reads. This sample has hundreds of thousands of distinct CDR3 sequences; 12% occur once, and the top ten carry about 7.8%. Sequencing was performed on non-naive T cells sorted from PBMCs, taken around two weeks before vaccination. V and J are TRBV29-1 and TRBJ2-1; 11 bases line up with TRBD2. The receptor was derived from a man aged 50 or older who received an inactivated influenza vaccine. CDR3 protein: CSVRSGGAKGSYNEQFF. In nucleotides, the CDR3 is TGCAGCGTTCGTAGCGGGGGGGCGAAAGGGTCCTACAATGAGCAGTTCTTC.